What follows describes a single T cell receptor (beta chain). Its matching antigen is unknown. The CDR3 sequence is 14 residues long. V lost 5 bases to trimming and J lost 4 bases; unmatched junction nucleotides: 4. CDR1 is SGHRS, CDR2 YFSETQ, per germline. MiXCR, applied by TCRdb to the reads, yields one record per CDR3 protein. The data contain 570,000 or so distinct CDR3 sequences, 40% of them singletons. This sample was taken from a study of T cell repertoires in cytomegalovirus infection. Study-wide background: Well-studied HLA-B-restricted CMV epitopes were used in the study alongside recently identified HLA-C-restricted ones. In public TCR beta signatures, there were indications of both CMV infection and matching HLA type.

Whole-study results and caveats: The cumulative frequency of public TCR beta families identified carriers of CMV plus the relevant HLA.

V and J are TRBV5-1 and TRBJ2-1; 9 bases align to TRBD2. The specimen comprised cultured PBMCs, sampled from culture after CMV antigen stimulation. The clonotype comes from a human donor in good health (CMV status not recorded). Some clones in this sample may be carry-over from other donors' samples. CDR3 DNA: TGCGCCAGCAGAACTAGCGGGCGATACAATGAGCAGTTCTTC. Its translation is CASRTSGRYNEQFF.